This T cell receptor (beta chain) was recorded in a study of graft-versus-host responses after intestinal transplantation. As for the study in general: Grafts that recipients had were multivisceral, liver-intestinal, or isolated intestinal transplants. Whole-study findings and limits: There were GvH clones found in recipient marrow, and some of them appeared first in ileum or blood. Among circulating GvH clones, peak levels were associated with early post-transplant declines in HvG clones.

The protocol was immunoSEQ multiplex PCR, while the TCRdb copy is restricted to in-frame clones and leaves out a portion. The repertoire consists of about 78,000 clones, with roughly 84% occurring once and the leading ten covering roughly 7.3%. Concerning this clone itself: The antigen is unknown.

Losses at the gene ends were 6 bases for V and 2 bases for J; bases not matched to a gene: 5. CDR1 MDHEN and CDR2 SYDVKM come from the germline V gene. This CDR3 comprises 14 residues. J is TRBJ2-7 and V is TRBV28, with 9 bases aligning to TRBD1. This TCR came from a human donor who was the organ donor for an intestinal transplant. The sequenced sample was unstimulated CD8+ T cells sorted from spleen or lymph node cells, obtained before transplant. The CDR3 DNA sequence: TGTGCCAGCAGCCTCTGGACAGGGGCCTACGAGCAGTACTTC. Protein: CASSLWTGAYEQYF.